These T cell receptor beta chains were read from a single sample in a study of blood T cell repertoires in COVID-19. TCRdb's table, derived via immunoSEQ multiplex PCR, lists solely in-frame clones and lacks some. The sample yields about 190,000 clones, around 87% seen once. Input material: PBMCs or T cells enriched from blood (not recorded which). The receptor set was obtained from a woman in her forties in a cohort exposed to, infected with or recovered from COVID-19 (not recorded which). Each CDR3 is given with its conserved first and last residue. A D gene is named only where the DNA matches it firmly. Expanded clones are given a class, and other clones once, few, many or no size at all.

TRBJ1-2	-	-	TRBV5-6	TGTGCCAGCAGCTCGGGGGGGTTAGATGGCTACACCTTC	CASSSGGLDGYTF
TRBJ1-4	-	-	TRBV4-1	TGCGCCAGCCTCCGGGGAAATAAGCGATTGGGTCAGGGGCGGAGTGAAAAACTGTTTTTT	CASLRGNKRLGQGRSEKLFF
TRBJ1-1	once	TRBD1	TRBV4-1	TGCGCCAGCAGACTGACAGGGGGTCGCGCTGAAGCTTTCTTT	CASRLTGGRAEAFF
TRBJ2-2	-	-	TRBV5-8	TGTGCCAGCAGCTTCTTTGGCGGAACGAACACCGGGGAGCTGTTTTTT	CASSFFGGTNTGELFF
TRBJ1-4	-	-	TRBV4-3	TGCGCCAGCAGCCAAGAAGTGGCGCGTGGGCATGAAAAACTGTTTTTT	CASSQEVARGHEKLFF
TRBJ2-3	-	-	TRBV15	TGTGCCACCAGCAGACGCGAGGGGGACACAGATACGCAGTATTTT	CATSRREGDTDTQYF
TRBJ1-5	-	-	TRBV28	TGTGCCAGCAGTTTGTCGGGTTCGGGACAGCCCCAGCATTTT	CASSLSGSGQPQHF
TRBJ1-1	-	TRBD1	TRBV10-3	TGTGCCATCAGCGTGACAGGGGCAGGGCTATCTGAAGCTTTCTTT	CAISVTGAGLSEAFF
TRBJ1-2	-	-	TRBV7-9	TGTGCCAGCAGCTACCCGTTTCGACAAAGCCCCCCGGGGTATGGCTACACCTTC	CASSYPFRQSPPGYGYTF
TRBJ1-1	-	TRBD1	TRBV10-3	TGTGCCATCAGGTCTACAGGGGATGGGGGCACTGAAGCTTTCTTT	CAIRSTGDGGTEAFF
TRBJ1-2	-	TRBD1	TRBV10-3	TGTGCCACCGCAGCCGAGACAGGGGGCAGTCATGGCTACACCTTC	CATAAETGGSHGYTF
TRBJ1-5	-	TRBD1	TRBV10-3	TGTGCCGCTACAGGGGCTATCGGCAATCAGCCCCAGCATTTT	CAATGAIGNQPQHF
TRBJ2-7	-	-	TRBV5-5	TGTGCCAGCAGCCTCACTACTAGGCACGAGCAGTACTTC	CASSLTTRHEQYF
TRBJ2-7	few	TRBD1	TRBV29-1	TGCAGCGTTTGGGGACAGGGGAACGAGCAGTACTTC	CSVWGQGNEQYF
TRBJ2-7	once	TRBD1	TRBV7-2	TGTGCCAGCAGCTTAGCCGACAGGGGGTTCGACGAGCAGTACTTC	CASSLADRGFDEQYF
TRBJ2-6	-	-	TRBV9	TGTGCCAGCATCGAGGGTCCTTCCTCTGGGGCCAACGTCCTGACTTTC	CASIEGPSSGANVLTF
TRBJ1-2	-	-	TRBV9	TGTGCCAGCAGCGTAAACGAGAGGAAGGTCTATGGCTACACCTTC	CASSVNERKVYGYTF
TRBJ2-3	-	-	TRBV19	TGTGCCAGTAGTATAGGGCAGCGAACAGGAGATACGCAGTATTTT	CASSIGQRTGDTQYF
TRBJ1-2	-	TRBD1	TRBV19	TGTGCCAGTAGTACCCAACAGGGGGCCTATGGCTACACCTTC	CASSTQQGAYGYTF
TRBJ2-1	-	TRBD2	TRBV6-1	TGTGCCAGCAGTGGCAAACTAGCGGGTGGTTTGGATGAGCAGTTCTTC	CASSGKLAGGLDEQFF
TRBJ1-6	-	-	TRBV27	TGTGCCAGCACAGGGAGGTCGATTAGTTCACCCCTCCACTTT	CASTGRSISSPLHF
TRBJ1-2	-	-	TRBV25-1	TGTGCCAGCAGTGAATTGGGGGCGACAGGCTACACCTTC	CASSELGATGYTF
TRBJ1-5	-	TRBD1	TRBV28	TGTGCCAGCATCCCGGGACAGGGGGCTCAGCCCCAGCATTTT	CASIPGQGAQPQHF
TRBJ2-7	-	TRBD1	TRBV10-2	TGCGCCAGCAGTGGACCGAAACAGGGGGCCCACGAGCAGTACTTC	CASSGPKQGAHEQYF
TRBJ2-7	once	TRBD1	TRBV5-6	TGTGCCACCCAGACAGGGCCAGGGGACGAGCAGTACTTC	CATQTGPGDEQYF
TRBJ1-3	once	-	TRBV19	TGTGCCAGTAGTCCCCGACAGGCTTTCTCTGGAAACACCATATATTTT	CASSPRQAFSGNTIYF
TRBJ2-3	-	-	TRBV13	TGTGCCAGCAGCTTAGGCCTAAGGGGAGGCAGAGAGGGAGGCACAGATACGCAGTATTTT	CASSLGLRGGREGGTDTQYF
TRBJ1-6	-	TRBD1	TRBV9	TGTGCCAGCAGCGTAGTAGGGACAGGGAATTCACCCCTCCACTTT	CASSVVGTGNSPLHF
TRBJ2-2	-	-	TRBV4-2	TGTGCCAGCAGCCAAGTGGGACTTGGCAGGGAGAACACCGGGGAGCTGTTTTTT	CASSQVGLGRENTGELFF
TRBJ2-6	-	-	TRBV6-2/TRBV6-3	TGTGCCAGCAGTCGGGACACCTCCTCTGGGGCCAACGTCCTGACTTTC	CASSRDTSSGANVLTF
TRBJ1-5	-	-	TRBV2	TGTGCCAGCACGGTCGCCGCGGATCAGCCCCAGCATTTT	CASTVAADQPQHF
TRBJ2-3	-	TRBD2	TRBV5-4	TGTGCCAGCAGCAAATGGACTAGCGGCACAGATACGCAGTATTTT	CASSKWTSGTDTQYF
TRBJ1-4	-	TRBD1	TRBV28	TGTGCCAGCAGTCGCTACACACAGGGGCATCTGTTTTTT	CASSRYTQGHLFF
TRBJ1-1	-	TRBD1	TRBV4-1	TGCGCCAGCAGCCAAGTCCGGACAGGGGGGGACACTGAAGCTTTCTTT	CASSQVRTGGDTEAFF
TRBJ2-3	-	TRBD1	TRBV6-2/TRBV6-3	TGTGCCAGCAGTTATTGGACAGGGCGCACAGATACGCAGTATTTT	CASSYWTGRTDTQYF
TRBJ1-2	-	TRBD1	TRBV5-5	TGTGCCAGCAGCTTGAGGGACAGGGGAGATGATGGCTACACCTTC	CASSLRDRGDDGYTF
TRBJ1-4	once	-	TRBV9	TGTGCCAGCAGCGTCTATGGAGGAGCAACTAATGAAAAACTGTTTTTT	CASSVYGGATNEKLFF
TRBJ1-1	-	-	TRBV4-3	TGCGCCAGCAGCCAAAAGACCTCCGGGACTGAAGCTTTCTTT	CASSQKTSGTEAFF
TRBJ2-1	-	-	TRBV5-1	TGCGCCAGCAACACAAACAGGGGGGGATACAATGAGCAGTTCTTC	CASNTNRGGYNEQFF
TRBJ2-5	-	-	TRBV4-1	TGCGCCAGCAGCCAAGATCCCCGGGGTCGAGAGACCCAGTACTTC	CASSQDPRGRETQYF